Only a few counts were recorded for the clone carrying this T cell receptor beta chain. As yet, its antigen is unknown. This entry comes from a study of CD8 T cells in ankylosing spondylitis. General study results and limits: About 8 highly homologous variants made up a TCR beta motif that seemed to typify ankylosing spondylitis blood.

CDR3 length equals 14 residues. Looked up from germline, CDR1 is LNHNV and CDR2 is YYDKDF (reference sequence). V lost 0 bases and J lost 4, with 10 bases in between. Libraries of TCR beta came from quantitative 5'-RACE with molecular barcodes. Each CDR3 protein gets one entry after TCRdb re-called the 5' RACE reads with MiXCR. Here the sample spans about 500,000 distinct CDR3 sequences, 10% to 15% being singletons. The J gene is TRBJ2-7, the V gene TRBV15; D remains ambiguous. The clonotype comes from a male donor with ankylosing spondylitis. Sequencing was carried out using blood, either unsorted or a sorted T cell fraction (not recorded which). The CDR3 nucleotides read TGTGCCACCAGCAGAGATTTAAAGATTTACGAGCAGTACTTC. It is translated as CATSRDLKIYEQYF.